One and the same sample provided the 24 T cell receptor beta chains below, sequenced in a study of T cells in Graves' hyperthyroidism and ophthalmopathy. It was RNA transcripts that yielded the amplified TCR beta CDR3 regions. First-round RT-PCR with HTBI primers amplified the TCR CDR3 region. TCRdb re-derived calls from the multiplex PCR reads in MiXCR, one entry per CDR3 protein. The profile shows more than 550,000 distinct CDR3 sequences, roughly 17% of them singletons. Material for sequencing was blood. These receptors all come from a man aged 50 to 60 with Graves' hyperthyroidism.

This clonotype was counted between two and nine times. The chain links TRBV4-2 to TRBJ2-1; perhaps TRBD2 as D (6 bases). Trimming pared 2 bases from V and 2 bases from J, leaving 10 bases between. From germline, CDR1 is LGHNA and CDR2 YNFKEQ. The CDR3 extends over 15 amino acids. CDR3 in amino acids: CASSQSVAAYNEQFF. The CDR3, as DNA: TGTGCCAGCAGCCAATCGGTAGCGGCCTACAATGAGCAGTTCTTC.

CDR3 region: CATSRNSGEGQFF. Here the CDR3 DNA reads TGTGCCACCAGTCGCAACTCGGGGGAAGGGCAGTTCTTC. The chain links TRBV24-1 to TRBJ2-1; weak D call: TRBD2 (6 bases). CDR3 length: 13 amino acids. Per germline, CDR1 KGHDR and CDR2 SFDVKD. V was shortened by 6 bases and J by 12 bases, with 17 bases between the two germline ends.

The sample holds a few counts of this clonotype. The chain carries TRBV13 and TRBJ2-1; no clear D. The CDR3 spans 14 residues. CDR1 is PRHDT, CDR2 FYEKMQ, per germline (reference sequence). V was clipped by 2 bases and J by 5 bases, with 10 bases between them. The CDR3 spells CASSLTRANNEQFF. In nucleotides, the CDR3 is TGTGCCAGCAGCTTAACCCGGGCGAACAATGAGCAGTTCTTC.

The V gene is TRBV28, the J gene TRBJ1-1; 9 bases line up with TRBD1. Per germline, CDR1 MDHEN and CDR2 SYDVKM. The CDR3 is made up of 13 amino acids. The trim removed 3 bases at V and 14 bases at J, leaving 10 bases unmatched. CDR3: CASSLLPGTGPFF. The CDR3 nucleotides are TGTGCCAGCAGTTTGCTGCCCGGGACAGGGCCCTTCTTT.

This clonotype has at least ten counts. For the CDR3, the DNA is TGTGCCAGCAGTTACGATGGGACAGAAGGCGAAAAACTGTTTTTT. This sequence encodes CASSYDGTEGEKLFF. J is TRBJ1-4 and V is TRBV6-5, with 7 bases identical to TRBD1. This CDR3 is 15 amino acids long. From germline, CDR1 is MNHEY and CDR2 SVGAGI. The V segment lost 2 bases and the J segment 8 bases; nucleotides outside the gene matches: 8.

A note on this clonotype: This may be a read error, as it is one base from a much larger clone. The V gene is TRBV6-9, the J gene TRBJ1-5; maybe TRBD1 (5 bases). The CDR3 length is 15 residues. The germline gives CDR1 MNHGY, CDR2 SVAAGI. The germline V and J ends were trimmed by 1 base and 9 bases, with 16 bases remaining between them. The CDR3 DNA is TGTGCCAGCAGTTATTACGGGGCCGTCGATCGGCCCCAGCATTTT. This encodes CASSYYGAVDRPQHF.

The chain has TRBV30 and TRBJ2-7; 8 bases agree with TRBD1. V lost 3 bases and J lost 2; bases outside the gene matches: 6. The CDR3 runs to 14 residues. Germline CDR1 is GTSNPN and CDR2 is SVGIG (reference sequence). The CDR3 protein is CAWRQTGAAYEQYF. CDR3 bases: TGTGCCTGGAGGCAGACAGGGGCGGCCTACGAGCAGTACTTC.

CDR3 residues: CASSLGRGSEAFF. The CDR3 nucleotides read TGTGCCAGCAGCCTGGGGAGGGGAAGTGAAGCTTTCTTT. V gene TRBV7-9 combines with J gene TRBJ1-1; a possible D gene is TRBD1 (5 bases). The length of the CDR3 is 13 residues. The germline V gene encodes CDR1 SEHNR and CDR2 FQNEAQ (reference sequence). Trimming took 5 bases from V and 7 from J, leaving 14 bases between them.

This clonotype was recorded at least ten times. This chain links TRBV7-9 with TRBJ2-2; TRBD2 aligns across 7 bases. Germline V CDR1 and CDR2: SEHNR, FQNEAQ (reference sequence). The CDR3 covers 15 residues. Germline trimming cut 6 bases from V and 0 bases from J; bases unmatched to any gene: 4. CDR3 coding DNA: TGTGCCAGCAGACTAGCGAATTCGAACACCGGGGAGCTGTTTTTT. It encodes CASRLANSNTGELFF.

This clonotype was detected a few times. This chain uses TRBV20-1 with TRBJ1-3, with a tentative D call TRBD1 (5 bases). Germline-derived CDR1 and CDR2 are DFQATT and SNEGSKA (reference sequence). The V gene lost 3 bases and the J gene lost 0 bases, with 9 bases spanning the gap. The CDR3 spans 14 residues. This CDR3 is CSASLGASGNTIYF. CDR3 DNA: TGCAGTGCTAGTTTAGGGGCCTCTGGAAACACCATATATTTT.

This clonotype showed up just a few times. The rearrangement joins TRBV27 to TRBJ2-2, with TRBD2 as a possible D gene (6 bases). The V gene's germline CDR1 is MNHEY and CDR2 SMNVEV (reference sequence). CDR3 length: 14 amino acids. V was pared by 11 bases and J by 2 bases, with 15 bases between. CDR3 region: CAAPLRDNTGELFF. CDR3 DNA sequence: TGTGCCGCGCCACTGCGGGACAACACCGGGGAGCTGTTTTTT.

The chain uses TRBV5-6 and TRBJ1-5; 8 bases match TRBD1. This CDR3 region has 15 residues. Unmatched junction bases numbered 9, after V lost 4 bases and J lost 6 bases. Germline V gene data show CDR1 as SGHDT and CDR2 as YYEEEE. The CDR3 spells CASSPGQGVVQPQHF. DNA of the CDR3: TGTGCCAGCAGCCCAGGACAGGGAGTGGTTCAGCCCCAGCATTTT. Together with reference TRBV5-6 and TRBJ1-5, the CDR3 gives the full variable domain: DAGVTQSPTHLIKTRGQQVTLRCSPKSGHDTVSWYQQALGQGPQFIFQYYEEEERQRGNFPDRFSGHQFPNYSSELNVNALLLGDSALYLCASSPGQGVVQPQHFGDGTRLSIL.

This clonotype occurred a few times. CDR3 DNA sequence: TGCGCCAGCAGCTTCGGTAGCTCTGAGGTCGGGGAGCTGTTTTTT. It codes for CASSFGSSEVGELFF. V gene TRBV5-1 combines with J gene TRBJ2-2; D is uncertain. CDR1 SGHRS and CDR2 YFSETQ come from the germline V gene. V lost 2 bases to trimming and J lost 7 bases, with 15 bases between them. This CDR3 comprises 15 residues.

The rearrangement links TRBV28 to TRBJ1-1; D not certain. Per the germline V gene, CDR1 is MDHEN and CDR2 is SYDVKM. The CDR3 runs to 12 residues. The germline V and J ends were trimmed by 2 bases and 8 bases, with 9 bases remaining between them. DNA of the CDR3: TGTGCCAGCAGTTTACTTACACAGGAAGCTTTCTTT. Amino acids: CASSLLTQEAFF.

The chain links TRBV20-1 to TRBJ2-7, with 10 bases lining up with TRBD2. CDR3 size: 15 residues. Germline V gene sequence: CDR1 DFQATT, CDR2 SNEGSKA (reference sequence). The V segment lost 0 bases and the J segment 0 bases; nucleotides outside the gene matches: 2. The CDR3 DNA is TGCAGTGCTAGAGATACTAGCGGGAACTCCTACGAGCAGTACTTC. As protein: CSARDTSGNSYEQYF.

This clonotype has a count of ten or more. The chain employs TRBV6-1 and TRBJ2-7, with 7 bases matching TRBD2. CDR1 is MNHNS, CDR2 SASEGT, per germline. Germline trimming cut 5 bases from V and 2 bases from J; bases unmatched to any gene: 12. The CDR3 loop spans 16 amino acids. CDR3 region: CASSRAETSTAYEQYF. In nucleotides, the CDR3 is TGTGCCAGCAGTCGGGCTGAGACTAGCACCGCCTACGAGCAGTACTTC.

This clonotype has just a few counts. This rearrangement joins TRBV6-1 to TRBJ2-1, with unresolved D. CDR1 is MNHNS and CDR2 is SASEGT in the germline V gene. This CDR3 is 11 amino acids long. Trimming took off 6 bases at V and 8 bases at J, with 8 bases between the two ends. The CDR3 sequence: CASRRLDEQFF. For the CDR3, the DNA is TGTGCCAGCAGACGGTTAGATGAGCAGTTCTTC.

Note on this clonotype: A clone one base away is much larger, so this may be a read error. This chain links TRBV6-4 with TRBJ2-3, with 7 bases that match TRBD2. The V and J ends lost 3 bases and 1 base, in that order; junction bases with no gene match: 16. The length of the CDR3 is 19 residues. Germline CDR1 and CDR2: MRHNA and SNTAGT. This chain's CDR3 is CASSEALLLAEDGTDTQYF. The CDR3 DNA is TGTGCCAGCAGTGAAGCGCTTCTGCTAGCGGAAGACGGCACAGATACGCAGTATTTT.

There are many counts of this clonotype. The CDR3 protein is CASSHMGENNEQFF. CDR3 in DNA: TGTGCCAGCAGCCACATGGGTGAGAACAATGAGCAGTTCTTC. V gene TRBV3-1 combines with J gene TRBJ2-1, with D hard to call. The CDR3 loop spans 14 amino acids. V gave up 3 bases and J gave up 5 bases, with 11 bases separating them. Germline V gene lookup returns CDR1 LGHDT and CDR2 YNNKEL (reference sequence).

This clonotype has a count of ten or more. The CDR3 loop is CASRRDTIRNQPQHF. The CDR3 DNA reads TGTGCCAGCAGGAGGGACACGATTCGCAATCAGCCCCAGCATTTT. The chain uses TRBV2 and TRBJ1-5, with D possibly TRBD1 on 6 matching bases. The CDR3 runs 15 residues. Germline lookup yields CDR1 SNHLY and CDR2 FYNNEI. V was shortened by 6 bases and J by 2 bases, with 14 bases between the two germline ends.

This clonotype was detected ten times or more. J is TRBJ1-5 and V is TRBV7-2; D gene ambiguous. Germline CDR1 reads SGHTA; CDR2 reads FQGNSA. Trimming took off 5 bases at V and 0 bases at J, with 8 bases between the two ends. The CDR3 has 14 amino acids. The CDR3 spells CASSPRHSNQPQHF. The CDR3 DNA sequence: TGTGCCAGCAGCCCACGGCATAGCAATCAGCCCCAGCATTTT.

The CDR3 nucleotides are TGTGCCAGCAGTTCCCTGACAGGGGGTTCGTATGGCTACACCTTC. It codes for CASSSLTGGSYGYTF. The chain combines TRBV28 with TRBJ1-2; TRBD1 matches 9 bases. The trim removed 4 bases at V and 5 bases at J, leaving 8 bases unmatched. The CDR3 loop spans 15 amino acids. The germline V gene encodes CDR1 MDHEN and CDR2 SYDVKM.

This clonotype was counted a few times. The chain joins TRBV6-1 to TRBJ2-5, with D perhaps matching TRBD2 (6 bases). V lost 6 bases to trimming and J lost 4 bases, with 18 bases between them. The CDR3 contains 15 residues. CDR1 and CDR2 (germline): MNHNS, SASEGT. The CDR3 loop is CASSTRDGGIETQYF. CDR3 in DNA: TGTGCCAGCAGCACCCGGGACGGGGGTATAGAGACCCAGTACTTC.

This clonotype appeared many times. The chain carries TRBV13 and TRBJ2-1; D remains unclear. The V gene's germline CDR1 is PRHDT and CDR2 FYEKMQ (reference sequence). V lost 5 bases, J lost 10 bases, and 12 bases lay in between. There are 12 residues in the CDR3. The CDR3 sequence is CASSPPFGEQFF. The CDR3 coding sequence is TGTGCCAGCAGCCCCCCTTTTGGCGAGCAGTTCTTC.